This T cell receptor beta chain was identified during a study of cytomegalovirus exposure and HLA in healthy donors. General observations from the study: Later on, analysis showed that most CMV-associated TCR beta chains appeared to be HLA-restricted. Being productive about 87% or about 30% of the time was typical of most TCR beta V segments in an earlier analysis. Certain indistinguishable V segments, among them TRBV6-2 and TRBV6-3, were excluded. The sole available immune exposure information was CMV serostatus.

Concerning this clone itself: Its antigen is undetermined.

Looked up from germline, CDR1 is MDHEN and CDR2 is SYDVKM. Between the trimmed V and J ends, which lost 6 bases and 0 bases, there was a span of 12 bases. This CDR3 comprises 15 residues. PCR primers comprised 60 Vbeta and 13 Jbeta primers. TCRdb keeps only in-frame clones here, not all; method: immunoSEQ multiplex PCR. The table shows 130,000 or so clones, with roughly 80% occurring only once. The chain couples TRBV28 to TRBJ2-4; a possible D gene is TRBD1 (6 bases). This clonotype was sampled from a man aged 25 to 40 in good health and CMV-seronegative. Material for sequencing was PBMCs. The CDR3 region has the DNA TGTGCCAGCAGCCCGGGACAAATAGCCAAAAACATTCAGTACTTC. This sequence encodes CASSPGQIAKNIQYF.